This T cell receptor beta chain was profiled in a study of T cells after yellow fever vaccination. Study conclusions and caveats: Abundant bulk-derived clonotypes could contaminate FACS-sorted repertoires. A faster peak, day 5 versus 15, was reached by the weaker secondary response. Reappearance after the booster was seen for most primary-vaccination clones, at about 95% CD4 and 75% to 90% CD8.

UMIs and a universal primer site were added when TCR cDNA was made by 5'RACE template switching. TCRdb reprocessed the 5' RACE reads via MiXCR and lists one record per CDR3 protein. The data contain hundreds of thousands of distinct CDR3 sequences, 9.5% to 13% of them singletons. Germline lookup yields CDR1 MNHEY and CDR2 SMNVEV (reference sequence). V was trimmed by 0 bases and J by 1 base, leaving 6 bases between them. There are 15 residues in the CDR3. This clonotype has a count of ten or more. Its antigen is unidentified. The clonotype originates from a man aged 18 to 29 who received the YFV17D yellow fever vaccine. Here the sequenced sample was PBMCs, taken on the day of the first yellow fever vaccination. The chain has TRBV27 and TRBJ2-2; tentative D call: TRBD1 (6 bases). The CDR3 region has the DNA TGTGCCAGCAGTTTATCGACAGGGAACACCGGGGAGCTGTTTTTT. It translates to CASSLSTGNTGELFF.